Below are 23 T cell receptor beta chains sequenced from a single sample in a study of synovial regulatory T cells in juvenile arthritis. Profiling relied on immunoSEQ multiplex PCR, and the TCRdb table lists in-frame clones only, not all of them. The sample's table shows a few thousand clones. The synovial samples were synovial fluid, paired with peripheral blood from each active arthritis patient. Sequencing input: Treg cells from the synovium. The receptor source for this set is a donor aged 2-35 years with juvenile idiopathic arthritis.

In terms of frequency, this clone is medium-sized. This chain joins TRBV6-1 and TRBJ2-1; TCRdb indicates TRBD1, and absent DNA this call remains unverified. Germline CDR1 MNHNS, CDR2 SASEGT. This CDR3 is built from 13 residues. No DNA sequence is on record. CDR3 region: CASSGYRDNEQFF.

This clone is deemed medium-sized by its frequency. The gene calls are TRBV19 and TRBJ1-5. Germline CDR1 and CDR2: LNHDA and SQIVND (reference sequence). The CDR3 length is 16 residues. Only the protein is on record. CDR3 amino acids: CASSGSHQHQYQPQHF.

The chain carries TRBV4-2 and TRBJ2-3. The germline gives CDR1 LGHNA, CDR2 YNFKEQ. The CDR3 contains 14 residues. The entry carries no DNA sequence. The CDR3 is CASSQGGAVDTQYF.

Measured by frequency, this clone is medium-sized (0.01 to 0.1%). The V call is TRBV19, the J call TRBJ2-3; TCRdb reports TRBD2, a call that lacks DNA to check it against. Germline V gives CDR1 LNHDA, CDR2 SQIVND (reference sequence). CDR3 length: 16 amino acids. Only the protein is on record. The CDR3 reads CASTDRLAGHTDTQYF.

The chain has TRBV5-4 and TRBJ2-3. CDR1 SGHNT and CDR2 YYREEE come from the germline V gene (reference sequence). The CDR3 runs 12 residues. DNA was not recorded. CDR3 protein: CASSLVSDTQYF.

In terms of frequency, this clone is medium-sized. The gene calls are TRBV6-5 and TRBJ2-7; checking the TCRdb D call of TRBD1 is not possible without DNA. The CDR3 has 14 amino acids. The record lacks a DNA sequence. Germline V gene sequence: CDR1 MNHEY, CDR2 SVGAGI. The CDR3 loop is CASSTSPGQLEQYF.

By frequency, this clone is medium-sized. This sequence joins TRBV5-1 and TRBJ2-3; the D gene TCRdb calls, TRBD2, cannot be checked with no DNA. This CDR3 contains 18 residues. DNA is not recorded here. The V gene's germline CDR1 is SGHRS and CDR2 YFSETQ. This chain's CDR3 is CASSWGRSGLAGTDTQYF.

This clone is labeled medium-sized (0.01 to 0.1%) based on frequency. J is TRBJ2-1 and V is TRBV13; TCRdb selects TRBD1, and the lack of DNA leaves this call unchecked. Germline V gives CDR1 PRHDT, CDR2 FYEKMQ (reference sequence). This CDR3 has 13 residues. No nucleotide data were recorded. This CDR3 is CASGDRDVAEQFF.

This clone registers medium-sized by frequency. CDR3: CASSSSGTDTQYF. J is TRBJ2-3 and V is TRBV7-9; TCRdb lists TRBD1, though no DNA is available to test this call. The CDR3 covers 13 residues. This entry has no DNA. Per germline, CDR1 SEHNR and CDR2 FQNEAQ (reference sequence).

By frequency, this clone is medium-sized. This chain connects TRBV18 to TRBJ2-2. The CDR3 consists of 16 residues. No DNA is listed. CDR1 KGHSH and CDR2 LQKENI come from the germline V gene. Here the CDR3 reads CASSPQGGPNTGELFF.

Its frequency marks this clone as medium-sized (0.01 to 0.1%). The V and J genes are TRBV7-9 and TRBJ2-3; lacking DNA, the TRBD2 call made by TCRdb goes unchecked. From germline, CDR1 is SEHNR and CDR2 FQNEAQ (reference sequence). The CDR3 has 16 amino acids. No DNA is given. The chain's CDR3 is CASSLEGTLHRVTQYF.

This clone is deemed medium-sized (0.01 to 0.1%) by its frequency. This chain uses TRBV29-1 with TRBJ2-4; TCRdb gives TRBD2 as the D gene, but with no DNA this cannot be confirmed. CDR3 length: 12 amino acids. No coding sequence is recorded. Germline-derived CDR1 and CDR2 are SQVTM and ANQGSEA. This CDR3 reads CSVESGRNIQYF.

V is TRBV4-2 and J is TRBJ2-6. The length of the CDR3 is 18 residues. The DNA sequence is not available. Germline V lookup: CDR1 LGHNA, CDR2 YNFKEQ. CDR3 sequence: CASSQVTLLGSGANVLTF.

This chain connects TRBV25-1 to TRBJ2-3; without DNA, the TCRdb call of TRBD2 cannot be checked. Germline V lookup: CDR1 MGHDK, CDR2 SYGVNS. The CDR3 covers 15 residues. This entry has no DNA. CDR3 sequence: CASSEFFSGRDTQYF.

This clone is identified as medium-sized (0.01 to 0.1%) from frequency. The V call is TRBV7-2, the J call TRBJ2-7; the D gene TCRdb calls, TRBD1, cannot be checked with no DNA. CDR1 and CDR2 from the germline V gene are SGHTA and FQGNSA. This CDR3 region has 13 residues. A DNA sequence was not provided. The chain's CDR3 is CASSPQQGYEQYF.

CDR3 residues: CSVEGRGSGANVLTF. V gene TRBV29-1 combines with J gene TRBJ2-6; TCRdb names TRBD1, which stays unverified in the absence of DNA. The germline V gene has CDR1 SQVTM and CDR2 ANQGSEA. This CDR3 is 15 amino acids long. No DNA was logged.

This clone is classed as large by frequency. The CDR3 is CASSLERRALYF. This chain links TRBV7-9 with TRBJ2-4; TCRdb names TRBD1, which stays unverified in the absence of DNA. Germline values: CDR1 SEHNR, CDR2 FQNEAQ (reference sequence). The CDR3 is made up of 12 amino acids. The DNA sequence is not available.

This clone ranks as large (0.1 to 1%) in terms of frequency. CDR3 loop: CASSQDRGRTSGGLRADTQYF. This chain joins TRBV5-1 and TRBJ2-3; the D call of TRBD2 rests on TCRdb alone, since no DNA is present to check it. This CDR3 is 21 amino acids long. No coding sequence is recorded. Germline-derived CDR1 and CDR2 are SGHRS and YFSETQ.

This clone counts as medium-sized by frequency. The chain combines TRBV4-3 with TRBJ2-1; TCRdb selects TRBD2, and the lack of DNA leaves this call unchecked. CDR1 is LGHNA, CDR2 YSLEER, per germline. The CDR3 covers 16 residues. DNA was not recorded. CDR3 loop: CASSRGELAGYNEQFF.

Its frequency marks this clone as medium-sized. The chain links TRBV7-9 to TRBJ2-4. The CDR3 contains 12 residues. DNA is not recorded here. CDR1 SEHNR and CDR2 FQNEAQ come from the germline V gene (reference sequence). CDR3 sequence: CASSYGRAIQYF.

The CDR3 protein is CSAKMNTEAFF. The genes are TRBV20-1 and TRBJ1-1. The CDR3 spans 11 residues. Only the protein is available. Germline V CDR1 and CDR2: DFQATT, SNEGSKA (reference sequence).

This sequence joins TRBV2 and TRBJ2-7. This CDR3 is built from 13 residues. No DNA is listed. Germline lookup yields CDR1 SNHLY and CDR2 FYNNEI. The CDR3 reads CASTPDDSYEQYF.

By frequency, this clone registers medium-sized. The chain recombines TRBV5-1 with TRBJ1-5. In germline, CDR1 is SGHRS, CDR2 YFSETQ. CDR3 length: 14 amino acids. No coding sequence is recorded. The CDR3 reads CASSLEGNDQPQHF.